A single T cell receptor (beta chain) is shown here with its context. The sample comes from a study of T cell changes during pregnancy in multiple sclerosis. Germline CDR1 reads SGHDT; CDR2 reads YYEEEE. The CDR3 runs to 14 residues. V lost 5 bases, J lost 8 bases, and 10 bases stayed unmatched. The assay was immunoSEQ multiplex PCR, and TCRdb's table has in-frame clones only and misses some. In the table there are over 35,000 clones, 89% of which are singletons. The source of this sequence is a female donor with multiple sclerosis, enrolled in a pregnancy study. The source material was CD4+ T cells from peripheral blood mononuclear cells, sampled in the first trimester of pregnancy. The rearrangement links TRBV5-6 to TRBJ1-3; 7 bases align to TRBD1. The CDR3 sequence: CASRKTGAGDTIYF. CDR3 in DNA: TGTGCCAGCAGGAAAACAGGGGCTGGGGACACCATATATTTT.